The 2 T cell receptor beta chains presented below share a single source sample, sequenced in a study of blood T cell repertoires in COVID-19. The assay was immunoSEQ multiplex PCR, and TCRdb's table has in-frame clones only and misses some. The sample records over 250,000 clones, 88% being singletons. The sample consisted of peripheral blood. These receptors all stem from a woman aged 40 to 50 who had recovered from COVID-19.

The chain joins TRBV4-2 to TRBJ2-7, with TRBD1 as a possible D gene (5 bases). Trimming pared 0 bases from V and 6 bases from J, leaving 9 bases between. CDR1 LGHNA and CDR2 YNFKEQ come from the germline V gene. The CDR3 totals 13 residues. The CDR3 coding sequence is TGTGCCAGCAGCCAAGACTCAGGGCGCGAGCAGTACTTC. It is translated as CASSQDSGREQYF.

This rearrangement joins TRBV6-2 or TRBV6-3 to TRBJ2-4; D might be TRBD2 (5 bases). V was trimmed by 5 bases and J by 2 bases, leaving 16 bases between them. CDR3 length equals 16 residues. Germline CDR1 MNHEY, CDR2 SVGEGT. The CDR3 DNA follows: TGTGCCAGCAGTACTCGGACCGGACTGCCCAAAAACATTCAGTACTTC. Translation gives CASSTRTGLPKNIQYF.